The 6 T cell receptor beta chains presented below share a single source sample, sequenced in a study of cytomegalovirus exposure and HLA in healthy donors. PCR primers comprised 60 Vbeta and 13 Jbeta primers. The data were produced by immunoSEQ multiplex PCR, yet TCRdb's version contains in-frame clones alone and is incomplete. In the table there are roughly 170,000 clones, around three quarters of which are singletons. Sequenced sample: PBMCs. These receptor sequences come from a boy aged 5-17 years in good health and CMV-seronegative.

This chain joins TRBV5-1 and TRBJ1-1, with TRBD1 matching 9 bases. Germline CDR1 and CDR2: SGHRS and YFSETQ. The CDR3 covers 14 residues. The V segment lost 3 bases and the J segment 8 bases; nucleotides outside the gene matches: 8. CDR3 DNA sequence: TGCGCCAGCAGCTACCCGACAGGGGGTAGCGAAGCTTTCTTT. As protein: CASSYPTGGSEAFF.

The chain couples TRBV30 to TRBJ1-1, with a possible D match to TRBD1 (5 bases). Germline-derived CDR1 and CDR2 are GTSNPN and SVGIG (reference sequence). The CDR3 spans 14 residues. V was shortened by 2 bases and J by 4 bases, with 14 bases between the two germline ends. The CDR3 bases are TGTGCCTGGAGTCTCAGTAGGGGTACCACTGAAGCTTTCTTT. This encodes CAWSLSRGTTEAFF.

With regard to this clone: The sample carries other DNA sequences with the same CDR3. The J gene is TRBJ1-1, the V gene TRBV25-1, with TRBD1 identical over 8 bases. Germline CDR1 reads MGHDK; CDR2 reads SYGVNS. The trim removed 4 bases at V and 4 bases at J, leaving 8 bases unmatched. The CDR3 has 15 amino acids. Here the CDR3 DNA reads TGTGCCAGCAGTGCCTTCCGACAGGGGAGCACTGAAGCTTTCTTT. The encoded protein is CASSAFRQGSTEAFF.

This clone has a handful of counts. This sequence joins TRBV5-1 and TRBJ1-6; D uncertain. The CDR3 length is 17 residues. Germline V CDR1 and CDR2: SGHRS, YFSETQ. V was clipped by 0 bases and J by 0 bases, with 10 bases between them. This CDR3 is CASSLDAESSYNSPLHF. Written as DNA, the CDR3 is TGCGCCAGCAGCTTGGATGCGGAGAGCTCCTATAATTCACCCCTCCACTTT.

This chain joins TRBV6-5 and TRBJ2-7; no reliable D call. In germline, CDR1 is MNHEY, CDR2 SVGAGI. V lost 6 bases to trimming and J lost 7 bases, with 19 bases between them. There are 14 residues in the CDR3. This CDR3 reads CASRLHRTVGEQYF. CDR3 nucleotides: TGTGCCAGCAGACTACACCGTACGGTGGGTGAGCAGTACTTC.

J is TRBJ2-6 and V is TRBV29-1, with 9 bases fitting TRBD1. CDR1 is SQVTM and CDR2 is ANQGSEA in the germline V gene. J was trimmed by 3 bases and V by 4 bases; bases with no gene match: 4. The CDR3 totals 15 residues. In DNA, the CDR3 is TGCAGCGTTGTGGGACAGGGTGTTGGGGCCAACGTCCTGACTTTC. As protein: CSVVGQGVGANVLTF.